A single sample is the source of the 15 T cell receptor beta chains below, sequenced in a study of control samples from healthy donors and cancer patients. Repertoires were generated with immunoSEQ multiplex PCR, while TCRdb's copy carries only in-frame clones and drops some. The data hold about 150,000 clones, with 93% observed a single time. Input material: blood. Receptor source: a man between 18 and 29 years old in good health.

The chain has TRBV7-8 and TRBJ1-5; possibly TRBD1 for D (6 bases). The germline V gene encodes CDR1 SGHVS and CDR2 FQNEAQ. The CDR3 runs 19 residues. The germline V and J ends were trimmed by 0 bases and 0 bases, with 18 bases remaining between them. Here the CDR3 DNA reads TGTGCCAGCAGCTTAGCGTGGACAGCCGGAGTAAATAGCAATCAGCCCCAGCATTTT. This sequence encodes CASSLAWTAGVNSNQPQHF.

This clone has just one count. Mismatch with germline at one junction end may stem from a read error. This CDR3 reads CASSLSNRAHEQFF. Here the CDR3 DNA reads TGTGCTAGCAGCTTAAGTAACAGGGCCCATGAGCAGTTCTTC. The chain is built from TRBV7-7 and TRBJ2-1; possible D gene TRBD1, 6 bases. Germline CDR1 SSHAT, CDR2 FNYEAQ (reference sequence). This CDR3 comprises 14 residues. The full variable domain, its missing parts supplied by reference TRBV7-7 and TRBJ2-1, is GAGVSQSPRYKVTKRGQDVTLRCDPISSHATLYWYQQALGQGPEFLTYFNYEAQPDKSGLPSDRFSAERPEGSISTLTIQRTEQRDSAMYRCASSLSNRAHEQFFGPGTRLTVL.

V is TRBV7-2 and J is TRBJ1-2, with D hard to call. CDR1 is SGHTA and CDR2 is FQGNSA in the germline V gene. Trimming removed 4 bases at V and 0 bases at J, with 15 bases between. The CDR3 is 16 amino acids. The CDR3 spells CASSSSMGTSNYGYTF. CDR3 bases: TGTGCCAGCAGCTCCAGTATGGGAACGTCTAACTATGGCTACACCTTC.

The chain employs TRBV19 and TRBJ2-3; TRBD2 might be the D (6 bases). CDR1 and CDR2 (germline): LNHDA, SQIVND (reference sequence). This CDR3 comprises 13 residues. V gave up 4 bases and J gave up 6 bases, with 11 bases separating them. CDR3 DNA sequence: TGTGCCAGTAGTAACCGAGGGAGGGATACGCAGTATTTT. This sequence encodes CASSNRGRDTQYF.

The J gene is TRBJ2-1, the V gene TRBV7-2; tentative D call: TRBD1 (6 bases). Germline V gene data show CDR1 as SGHTA and CDR2 as FQGNSA. This CDR3 is 13 amino acids long. Between the trimmed V and J ends, which lost 5 bases and 8 bases, there was a span of 13 bases. The CDR3 sequence: CASSLHRDDEQFF. The CDR3 DNA sequence: TGTGCCAGCAGCCTTCACAGGGACGATGAGCAGTTCTTC.

The rearrangement uses TRBV7-8 and TRBJ2-2; D possibly matches TRBD1 or TRBD2 (5 bases each). This CDR3 spans 14 amino acids. Germline lookup yields CDR1 SGHVS and CDR2 FQNEAQ. V lost 1 base and J lost 6, with 9 bases in between. The DNA of the CDR3 is TGTGCCAGCAGCTTAGGAGGGGCATCCGGGGAGCTGTTTTTT. It encodes CASSLGGASGELFF.

Note on this clone: Other DNA sequences of this sample code for an identical CDR3. This sequence joins TRBV5-1 and TRBJ1-1; D gene unclear. CDR1 and CDR2 (germline): SGHRS, YFSETQ. The CDR3 spans 14 residues. V lost 0 bases and J lost 0, with 6 bases in between. The CDR3 loop is CASSLGTVNTEAFF. The CDR3, as DNA: TGCGCCAGCAGCTTGGGAACAGTGAACACTGAAGCTTTCTTT.

The CDR3 DNA follows: TGTGCCAGCAGCCAAGACCGTTACAATGAGCAGTTCTTC. It codes for CASSQDRYNEQFF. V is TRBV3-1 (or the pseudogene TRBV3-2) and J is TRBJ2-1; D unresolved. This CDR3 has 13 amino acids. Germline V gene sequence: CDR1 LGHDT, CDR2 YNNKEL (reference sequence). V was trimmed by 0 bases and J by 4 bases, leaving 4 bases between them.

The rearrangement joins TRBV29-1 to TRBJ2-3, with D hard to call. CDR1 is SQVTM and CDR2 is ANQGSEA in the germline V gene. V lost 8 bases, J lost 0 bases, and 15 bases lay in between. CDR3 length equals 14 residues. The CDR3 spells CSIRGRKSTDTQYF. The CDR3 DNA follows: TGCAGCATACGTGGGCGGAAAAGCACAGATACGCAGTATTTT.

This chain connects TRBV27 to TRBJ1-2; tentative D call: TRBD1 (6 bases). This CDR3 region has 13 residues. The V gene's germline CDR1 is MNHEY and CDR2 SMNVEV (reference sequence). Trimming shortened V by 2 bases and J by 8 bases, and 12 bases separated the two germline ends. In nucleotides, the CDR3 is TGTGCCAGCAGTTTAAGCAGGGGTCGGGGCTACACCTTC. It specifies CASSLSRGRGYTF.

This chain joins TRBV5-4 and TRBJ1-1, with a tentative D call TRBD1 (6 bases). The CDR3 consists of 11 residues. The V end was cut by 4 bases, the J end by 9 bases, with 10 bases between. In germline, CDR1 is SGHNT, CDR2 YYREEE (reference sequence). The CDR3 coding sequence is TGTGCCAGCAGCGGGGGGGCCAAAGCTTTCTTT. Its protein is CASSGGAKAFF. The whole variable domain, filled in from reference TRBV5-4 and TRBJ1-1, reads ETGVTQSPTHLIKTRGQQVTLRCSSQSGHNTVSWYQQALGQGPQFIFQYYREEENGRGNFPPRFSGLQFPNYSSELNVNALELDDSALYLCASSGGAKAFFGQGTRLTVV.

The rearrangement links TRBV2 to TRBJ1-1; 7 bases match TRBD1. This CDR3 contains 13 residues. The J segment lost 0 bases and the V segment lost 9 bases, leaving 4 bases of the junction unmatched. CDR1 and CDR2 (germline): SNHLY, FYNNEI. CDR3 sequence reads: CARPGTVNTEAFF. The DNA of the CDR3 is TGTGCCAGACCCGGGACAGTGAACACTGAAGCTTTCTTT.

The J gene is TRBJ1-6, the V gene TRBV9; D is undetermined. The V and J ends lost 0 bases and 7 bases respectively, with 11 bases between them. The CDR3 extends over 15 amino acids. Germline assignment: CDR1 SGDLS and CDR2 YYNGEE. CDR3 nucleotide sequence: TGTGCCAGCAGCGTAGATCAGGTCGACAATTCACCCCTCCACTTT. The encoded protein is CASSVDQVDNSPLHF.

The rearrangement links TRBV28 to TRBJ2-3; the match to TRBD2 covers 11 bases. Germline V lookup: CDR1 MDHEN, CDR2 SYDVKM. Trimming cost V 10 bases and J 2 bases; bases outside gene matches: 5. This CDR3 has 14 residues. As DNA, the CDR3 is TGTGCCATCAGACTAGCGGGATACACAGATACGCAGTATTTT. Translation gives CAIRLAGYTDTQYF.

This chain uses TRBV3-1 (or the pseudogene TRBV3-2) with TRBJ2-7, with D possibly being TRBD1 (6 bases). V was trimmed by 4 bases and J by 0 bases, leaving 19 bases between them. CDR3 size: 17 residues. Germline CDR1 reads LGHDT; CDR2 reads YNNKEL (reference sequence). The CDR3 DNA reads TGTGCCAGCAGCCTCATCGAGGGGGTTGTAAGCTCCTACGAGCAGTACTTC. Translated: CASSLIEGVVSSYEQYF.